This TCR beta chain was captured in a study of T cell clones after liver transplantation. Study-wide background: Three of the eight recipients were HCV-positive; the rest had non-autoimmune, non-viral transplant indications. Without induction therapy, subjects received standard immunosuppression until 12-24 months post-transplant.

The CDR3 totals 13 residues. V shed 6 bases and J shed 8 bases, with 15 bases lying between them. CDR1 is SGHTA and CDR2 is FQGTGA in the germline V gene. General observations from the study: Graft donor-reactive T cells possibly entered the graft instead of undergoing deletion.

Clones were sequenced by immunoSEQ multiplex PCR, and TCRdb holds only the in-frame ones, with some missing. The profile covers nearly 55,000 clones, with about 81% appearing a single time and about 8.1% taken by the ten largest. A word on this clone: Its antigen is undetermined.

The genes are TRBV7-3 and TRBJ2-3; D not certain. This clonotype was sampled from a human donor who received a liver transplant. The input for sequencing was CD4+ T cells from blood, taken before liver transplant. CDR3 in amino acids: CASSPEVAGTQYF. DNA of the CDR3: TGTGCCAGCAGTCCTGAGGTAGCCGGTACGCAGTATTTT.